This T cell receptor beta chain was recovered during a study of cytomegalovirus exposure and HLA in healthy donors. Regarding the study as a whole: There were some public TCRs occurring in many donors, but most TCR sequences were rare.

On this clone itself: Its antigen is not identified.

13 Jbeta primers and 60 Vbeta primers were used for the PCR. TCRdb keeps only in-frame clones here, not all; method: immunoSEQ multiplex PCR. The sample has 120,000 to 150,000 clones, roughly 85% seen once. Germline loops: CDR1 MNHEY, CDR2 SMNVEV (reference sequence). The CDR3 is 17 residues long. V shed 4 bases, J shed 2 bases, and the junction held 12 bases outside the gene matches. The rearrangement joins TRBV27 to TRBJ2-3, with 7 nucleotides matching TRBD1. This TCR was sampled from a woman between 25 and 40 years old in good health and CMV-seronegative. Sequencing was performed on PBMCs. CDR3 protein: CASSSSRGRTATDTQYF. The CDR3 bases are TGTGCCAGCAGTTCCTCGAGGGGGCGTACAGCCACAGATACGCAGTATTTT.